This T cell receptor (beta chain) was found in a study of cytomegalovirus exposure and HLA in healthy donors. V lost 2 bases to trimming and J lost 8 bases, with 13 bases between them. Germline V CDR1 and CDR2: SGHVS, FQNEAQ. CDR3 length equals 14 residues. Amplification used 60 Vbeta primers and 13 Jbeta primers. Some clones are missing from TCRdb's copy, which holds only in-frame ones; the method was immunoSEQ multiplex PCR. Among roughly 82,000 clones listed, around 74% were seen once. In its sample, this clone ranks as medium-sized (0.01 to 0.1%). The sequenced sample was PBMCs. The source is a woman in her 50s in good health and CMV-seropositive. J is TRBJ2-1 and V is TRBV7-8, with D possibly being TRBD1 (6 bases). DNA for the CDR3: TGTGCCAGCAGCTTATATCAGGGGCGCCATGAGCAGTTCTTC. Amino acid sequence: CASSLYQGRHEQFF.